The rows below give T cell receptor beta chains drawn from one sample of a study of technical replicates of blood from a few donors. Data came from immunoSEQ multiplex PCR; TCRdb stores just in-frame clones and leaves some out. This table holds under 90,000 clones, around 94% found once. The specimen was T cells isolated from PBMCs. The receptors shown here come from a human donor in good health. CDR3s include the opening cysteine and the closing phenylalanine or tryptophan. Each record gives: J gene, D gene, clone size, V gene, CDR3 protein. D genes are given only for firm matches. Size values are once, few and many counts, or a class for expanded clones, and some rows have none.

j_gene: TRBJ2-7
d_gene: TRBD2
abundance: NA
v_gene: TRBV27
CDR3aa: CASSLRGGLAYEQYF

j_gene: TRBJ1-1
d_gene: NA
abundance: NA
v_gene: TRBV12-5
CDR3aa: CASGPDSSFASEAFF

j_gene: TRBJ1-1
d_gene: NA
abundance: NA
v_gene: TRBV27
CDR3aa: CASNLQGSNTEAFF

j_gene: TRBJ2-3
d_gene: NA
abundance: NA
v_gene: TRBV29-1
CDR3aa: CSVEPGDHTDTQYF

j_gene: TRBJ2-1
d_gene: NA
abundance: NA
v_gene: TRBV6-5
CDR3aa: CASSLYNEQFF

j_gene: TRBJ2-7
d_gene: NA
abundance: NA
v_gene: TRBV25-1
CDR3aa: CASRPRDSSYEQYF

j_gene: TRBJ2-5
d_gene: TRBD1
abundance: NA
v_gene: TRBV6-5
CDR3aa: CASSYSTGGWEETQYF

j_gene: TRBJ2-3
d_gene: TRBD1
abundance: NA
v_gene: TRBV5-6
CDR3aa: CASSLGADRGTDTQYF

j_gene: TRBJ2-6
d_gene: TRBD1
abundance: NA
v_gene: TRBV2
CDR3aa: CASSEGQTFSGANVLTF

j_gene: TRBJ2-7
d_gene: TRBD2
abundance: NA
v_gene: TRBV30
CDR3aa: CAWSLRSGLARRYEQYF

j_gene: TRBJ2-6
d_gene: TRBD1
abundance: NA
v_gene: TRBV11-1
CDR3aa: CASSIPGQGTSGANVLTF

j_gene: TRBJ1-2
d_gene: TRBD1
abundance: few
v_gene: TRBV6-5
CDR3aa: CASKLGQDLTYGYTF

j_gene: TRBJ2-5
d_gene: NA
abundance: NA
v_gene: TRBV27
CDR3aa: CASSSTPTGGETQYF

j_gene: TRBJ1-2
d_gene: NA
abundance: NA
v_gene: TRBV5-4
CDR3aa: CASSLYLPGAVGYTF

j_gene: TRBJ1-4
d_gene: TRBD1
abundance: NA
v_gene: TRBV7-9
CDR3aa: CASSFDRGFEKLFF

j_gene: TRBJ2-3
d_gene: TRBD2
abundance: NA
v_gene: TRBV28
CDR3aa: CASSWGLAGWERTDTQYF

j_gene: TRBJ2-5
d_gene: TRBD2
abundance: NA
v_gene: TRBV7-2
CDR3aa: CASSGGTSAQETQYF

j_gene: TRBJ2-7
d_gene: NA
abundance: NA
v_gene: TRBV25-1
CDR3aa: CASSEIGQTYEQYF

j_gene: TRBJ2-5
d_gene: TRBD2
abundance: NA
v_gene: TRBV7-9
CDR3aa: CASSYSHGLAGDQETQYF

j_gene: TRBJ1-4
d_gene: NA
abundance: NA
v_gene: TRBV6-1
CDR3aa: CASSELATNEKLFF

j_gene: TRBJ1-2
d_gene: TRBD1
abundance: NA
v_gene: TRBV7-8
CDR3aa: CASSPRGQSYGYTF

j_gene: TRBJ2-5
d_gene: NA
abundance: NA
v_gene: TRBV11-3
CDR3aa: CASSPQGRETQYF

j_gene: TRBJ2-3
d_gene: NA
abundance: NA
v_gene: TRBV29-1
CDR3aa: CSVEDRHRSTDTQYF

j_gene: TRBJ2-1
d_gene: NA
abundance: NA
v_gene: TRBV10-3
CDR3aa: CAISESASNEQFF

j_gene: TRBJ2-3
d_gene: NA
abundance: NA
v_gene: TRBV21-1
CDR3aa: CASSKEGKLPSGRSTDTQYF

j_gene: TRBJ2-3
d_gene: NA
abundance: NA
v_gene: TRBV5-4
CDR3aa: CASSPLAGGTTDTQYF

j_gene: TRBJ1-1
d_gene: NA
abundance: NA
v_gene: TRBV10-1
CDR3aa: CASSAHRQNTEAFF

j_gene: TRBJ1-2
d_gene: NA
abundance: NA
v_gene: TRBV28
CDR3aa: CASSFESQWGYTF

j_gene: TRBJ1-6
d_gene: TRBD1
abundance: few
v_gene: TRBV25-1
CDR3aa: CASSEYGTGGSPLHF

j_gene: TRBJ1-2
d_gene: NA
abundance: NA
v_gene: TRBV10-3
CDR3aa: CAISERPAGEIRTNGYGYTF

j_gene: TRBJ1-1
d_gene: NA
abundance: NA
v_gene: TRBV9
CDR3aa: CASSVSLNTEAFF

j_gene: TRBJ2-5
d_gene: NA
abundance: NA
v_gene: TRBV7-9
CDR3aa: CASTPLQGWGETQYF

j_gene: TRBJ1-3
d_gene: NA
abundance: NA
v_gene: TRBV6-1
CDR3aa: CASRAEAYSGNTIYF

j_gene: TRBJ2-2
d_gene: TRBD2
abundance: NA
v_gene: TRBV28
CDR3aa: CASSGVYLAANTGELFF

j_gene: TRBJ2-7
d_gene: NA
abundance: NA
v_gene: TRBV9
CDR3aa: CASSPFYLSYEQYF

j_gene: TRBJ2-1
d_gene: TRBD2
abundance: NA
v_gene: TRBV7-3
CDR3aa: CASSPGTSVSNEQFF

j_gene: TRBJ1-4
d_gene: NA
abundance: NA
v_gene: TRBV21-1
CDR3aa: CASSNGRAELFF